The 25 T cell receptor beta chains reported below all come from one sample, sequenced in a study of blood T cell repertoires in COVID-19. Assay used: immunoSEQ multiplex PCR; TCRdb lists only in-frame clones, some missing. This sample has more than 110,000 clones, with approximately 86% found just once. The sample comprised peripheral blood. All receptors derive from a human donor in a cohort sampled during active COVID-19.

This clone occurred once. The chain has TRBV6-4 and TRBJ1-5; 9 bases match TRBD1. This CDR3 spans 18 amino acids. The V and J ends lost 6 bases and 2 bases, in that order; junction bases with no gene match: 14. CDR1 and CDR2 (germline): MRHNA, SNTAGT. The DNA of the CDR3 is TGTGCCAGCAGGGACCTGGACAGGGGAGTGAGAGGCAATCAGCCCCAGCATTTT. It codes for CASRDLDRGVRGNQPQHF.

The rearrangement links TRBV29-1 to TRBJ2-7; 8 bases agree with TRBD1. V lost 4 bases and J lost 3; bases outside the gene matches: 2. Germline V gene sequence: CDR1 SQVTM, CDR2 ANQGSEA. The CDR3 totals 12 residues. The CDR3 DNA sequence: TGCAGCGTTGGCGACAGGGGCTACGAGCAGTACTTC. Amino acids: CSVGDRGYEQYF.

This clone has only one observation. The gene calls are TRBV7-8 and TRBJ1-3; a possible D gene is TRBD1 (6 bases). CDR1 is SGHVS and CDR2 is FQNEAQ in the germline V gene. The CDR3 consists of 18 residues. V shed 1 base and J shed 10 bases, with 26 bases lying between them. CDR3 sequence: CASSLGGLDRVPFRTIYF. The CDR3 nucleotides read TGTGCCAGCAGCTTAGGGGGGCTTGACAGAGTACCTTTTAGGACCATATATTTT.

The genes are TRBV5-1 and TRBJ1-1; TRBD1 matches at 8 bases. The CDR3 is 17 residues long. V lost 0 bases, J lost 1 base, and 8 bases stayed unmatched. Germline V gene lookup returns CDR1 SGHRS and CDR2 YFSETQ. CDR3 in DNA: TGCGCCAGCAGCTTGGCCCCGCCCGGGACAGGGAACACTGAAGCTTTCTTT. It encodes CASSLAPPGTGNTEAFF.

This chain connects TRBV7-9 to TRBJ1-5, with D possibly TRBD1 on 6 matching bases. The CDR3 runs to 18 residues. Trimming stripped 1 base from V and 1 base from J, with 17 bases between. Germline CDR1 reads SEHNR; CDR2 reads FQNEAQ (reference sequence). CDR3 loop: CASSLEYGLGASNQPQHF. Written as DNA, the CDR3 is TGTGCCAGCAGCTTAGAGTATGGGTTGGGGGCCAGCAATCAGCCCCAGCATTTT.

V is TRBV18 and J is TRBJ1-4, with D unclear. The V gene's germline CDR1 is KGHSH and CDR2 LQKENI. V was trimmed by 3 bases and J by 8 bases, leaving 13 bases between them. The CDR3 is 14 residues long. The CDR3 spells CASSPEGTVEKLFF. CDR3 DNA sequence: TGTGCCAGCTCACCGGAGGGAACGGTCGAAAAACTGTTTTTT.

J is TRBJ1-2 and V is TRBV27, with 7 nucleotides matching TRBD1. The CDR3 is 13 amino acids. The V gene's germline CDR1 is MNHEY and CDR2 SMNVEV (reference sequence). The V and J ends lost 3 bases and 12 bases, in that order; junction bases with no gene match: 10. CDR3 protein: CASSFEDRRDHTF. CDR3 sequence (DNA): TGTGCCAGCAGTTTCGAGGACAGGCGGGATCACACCTTC.

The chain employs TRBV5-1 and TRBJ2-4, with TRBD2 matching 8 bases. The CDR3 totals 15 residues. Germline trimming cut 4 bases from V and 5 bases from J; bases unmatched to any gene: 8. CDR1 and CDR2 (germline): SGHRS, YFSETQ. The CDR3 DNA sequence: TGCGCCAGCAGCAGGGCAGCGGGAGTCGAAAACATTCAGTACTTC. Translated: CASSRAAGVENIQYF.

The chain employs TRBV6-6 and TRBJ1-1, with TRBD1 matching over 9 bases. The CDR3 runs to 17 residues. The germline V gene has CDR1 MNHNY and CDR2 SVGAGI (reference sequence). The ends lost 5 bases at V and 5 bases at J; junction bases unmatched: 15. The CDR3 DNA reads TGTGCCAGCAGTCTAGTGGCGGGTACAGGGGGCCAGACTGAAGCTTTCTTT. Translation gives CASSLVAGTGGQTEAFF.

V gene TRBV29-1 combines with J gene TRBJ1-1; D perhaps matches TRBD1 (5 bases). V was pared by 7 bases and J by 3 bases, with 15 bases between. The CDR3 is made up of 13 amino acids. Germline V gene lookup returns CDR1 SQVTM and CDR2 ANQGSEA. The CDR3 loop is CSADGGEYTEAFF. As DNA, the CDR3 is TGCAGCGCCGACGGGGGGGAGTACACTGAAGCTTTCTTT. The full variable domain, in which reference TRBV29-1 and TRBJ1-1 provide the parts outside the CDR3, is SAVISQKPSRDICQRGTSLTIQCQVDSQVTMMFWYRQQPGQSLTLIATANQGSEATYESGFVIDKFPISRPNLTFSTLTVSNMSPEDSSIYLCSADGGEYTEAFFGQGTRLTVV.

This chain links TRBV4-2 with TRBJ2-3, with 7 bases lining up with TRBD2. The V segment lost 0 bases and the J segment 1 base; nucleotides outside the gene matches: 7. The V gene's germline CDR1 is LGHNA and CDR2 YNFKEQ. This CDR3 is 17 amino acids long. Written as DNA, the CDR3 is TGTGCCAGCAGCCAAGAGGTATTGGCGGGGGGCACAGATACGCAGTATTTT. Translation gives CASSQEVLAGGTDTQYF.

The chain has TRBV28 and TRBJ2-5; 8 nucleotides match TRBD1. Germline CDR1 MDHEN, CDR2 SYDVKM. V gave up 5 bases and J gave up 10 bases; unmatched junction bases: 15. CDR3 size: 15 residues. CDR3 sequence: CASSISPGQVLDQYF. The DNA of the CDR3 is TGTGCCAGCAGTATCTCACCGGGACAGGTGTTGGACCAGTACTTC.

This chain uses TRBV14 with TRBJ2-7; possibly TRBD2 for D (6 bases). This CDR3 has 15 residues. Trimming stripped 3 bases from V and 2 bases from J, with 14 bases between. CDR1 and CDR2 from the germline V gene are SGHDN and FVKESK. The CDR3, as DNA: TGTGCCAGCAGCCAGAAACCGCGGGGTCCCTACGAGCAGTACTTC. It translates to CASSQKPRGPYEQYF.

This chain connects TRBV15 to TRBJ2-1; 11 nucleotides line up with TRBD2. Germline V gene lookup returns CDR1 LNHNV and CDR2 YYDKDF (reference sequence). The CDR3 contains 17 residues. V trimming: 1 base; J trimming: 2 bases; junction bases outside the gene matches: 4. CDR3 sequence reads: CATSRVSSGRTYNEQFF. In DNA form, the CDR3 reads TGTGCCACCAGCAGAGTTTCTAGCGGGAGGACCTACAATGAGCAGTTCTTC.

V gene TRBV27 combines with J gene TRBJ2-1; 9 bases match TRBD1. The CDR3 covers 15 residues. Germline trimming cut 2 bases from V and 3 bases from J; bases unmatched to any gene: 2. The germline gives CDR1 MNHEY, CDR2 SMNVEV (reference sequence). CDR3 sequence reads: CASSLGQGNYNEQFF. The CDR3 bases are TGTGCCAGCAGTTTAGGACAGGGGAACTACAATGAGCAGTTCTTC.

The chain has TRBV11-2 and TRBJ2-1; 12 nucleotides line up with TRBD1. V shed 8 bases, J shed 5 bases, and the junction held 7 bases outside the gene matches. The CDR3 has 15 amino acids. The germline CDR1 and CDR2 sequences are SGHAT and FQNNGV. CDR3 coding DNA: TGTGCCAGCGAGGAGGGACAGGGGGCAGACAATGAGCAGTTCTTC. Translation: CASEEGQGADNEQFF.

DNA for the CDR3: TGTGCCACCAGCCCCACGGGTTCATCCTACGAGCAGTACTTC. As protein: CATSPTGSSYEQYF. The V gene is TRBV24-1, the J gene TRBJ2-7; unclear D gene. The CDR3 length is 14 residues. Trimming pared 7 bases from V and 1 base from J, leaving 13 bases between. Looked up from germline, CDR1 is KGHDR and CDR2 is SFDVKD.

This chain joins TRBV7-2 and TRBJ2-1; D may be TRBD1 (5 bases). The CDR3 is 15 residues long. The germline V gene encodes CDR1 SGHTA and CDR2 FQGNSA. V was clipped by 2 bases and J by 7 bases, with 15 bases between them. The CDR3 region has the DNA TGTGCCAGCAGCTTACAAGGGCAGGGAAGGAATGAGCAGTTCTTC. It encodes CASSLQGQGRNEQFF. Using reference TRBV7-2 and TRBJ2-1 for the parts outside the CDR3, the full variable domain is GAGVSQSPSNKVTEKGKDVELRCDPISGHTALYWYRQSLGQGLEFLIYFQGNSAPDKSGLPSDRFSAERTGGSVSTLTIQRTQQEDSAVYLCASSLQGQGRNEQFFGPGTRLTVL.

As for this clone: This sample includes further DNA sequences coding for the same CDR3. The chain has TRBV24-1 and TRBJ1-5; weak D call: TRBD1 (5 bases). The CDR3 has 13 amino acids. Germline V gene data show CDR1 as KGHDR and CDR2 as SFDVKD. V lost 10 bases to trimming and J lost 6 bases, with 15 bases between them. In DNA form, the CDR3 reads TGTGCCACTCCGAGAGGGACTATTCAGCCCCAGCATTTT. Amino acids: CATPRGTIQPQHF.

The CDR3 bases are TGTGCCAGCAGCCTTGAGGCGAAACTGAACACTGAAGCTTTCTTT. Translated: CASSLEAKLNTEAFF. The rearrangement joins TRBV3-1 (or the pseudogene TRBV3-2) to TRBJ1-1, with D unresolved. This CDR3 is 15 amino acids long. V lost 4 bases and J lost 0, with 12 bases in between. Germline V gene lookup returns CDR1 LGHDT and CDR2 YNNKEL (reference sequence).

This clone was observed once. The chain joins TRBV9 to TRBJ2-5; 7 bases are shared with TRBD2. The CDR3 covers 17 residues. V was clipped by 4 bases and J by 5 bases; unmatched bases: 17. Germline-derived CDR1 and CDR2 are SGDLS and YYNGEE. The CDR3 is CASSPVGGVGQPETQYF. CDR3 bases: TGTGCCAGCAGCCCTGTGGGGGGGGTCGGTCAACCGGAGACCCAGTACTTC.

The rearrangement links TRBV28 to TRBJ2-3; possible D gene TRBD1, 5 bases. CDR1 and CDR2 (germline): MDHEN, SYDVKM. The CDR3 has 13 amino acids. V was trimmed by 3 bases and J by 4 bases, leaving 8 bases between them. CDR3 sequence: CASSFLGADTQYF. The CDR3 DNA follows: TGTGCCAGCAGTTTTCTAGGGGCAGATACGCAGTATTTT. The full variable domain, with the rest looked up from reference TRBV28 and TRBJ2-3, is DVKVTQSSRYLVKRTGEKVFLECVQDMDHENMFWYRQDPGLGLRLIYFSYDVKMKEKGDIPEGYSVSREKKERFSLILESASTNQTSMYLCASSFLGADTQYFGPGTRLTVL.

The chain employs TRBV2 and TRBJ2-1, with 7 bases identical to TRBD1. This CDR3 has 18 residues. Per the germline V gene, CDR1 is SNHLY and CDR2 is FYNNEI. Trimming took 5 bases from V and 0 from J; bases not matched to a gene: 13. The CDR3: CASSQPHDRALSYNEQFF. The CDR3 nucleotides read TGTGCCAGCAGTCAACCACATGACAGGGCGCTCTCCTACAATGAGCAGTTCTTC.

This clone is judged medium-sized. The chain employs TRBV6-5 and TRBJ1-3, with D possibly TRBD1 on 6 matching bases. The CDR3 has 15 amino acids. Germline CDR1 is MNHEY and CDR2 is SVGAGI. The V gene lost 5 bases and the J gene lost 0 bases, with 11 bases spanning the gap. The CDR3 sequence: CASSPGHFSGNTIYF. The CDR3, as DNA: TGTGCCAGCAGTCCGGGACACTTCTCTGGAAACACCATATATTTT.

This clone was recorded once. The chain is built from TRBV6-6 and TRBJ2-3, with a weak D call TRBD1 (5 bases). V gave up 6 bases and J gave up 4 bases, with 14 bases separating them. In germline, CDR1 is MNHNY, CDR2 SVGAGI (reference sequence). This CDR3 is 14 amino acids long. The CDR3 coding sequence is TGTGCCAGCAGAGGCCTGGGGCCCGCAGATACGCAGTATTTT. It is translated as CASRGLGPADTQYF.